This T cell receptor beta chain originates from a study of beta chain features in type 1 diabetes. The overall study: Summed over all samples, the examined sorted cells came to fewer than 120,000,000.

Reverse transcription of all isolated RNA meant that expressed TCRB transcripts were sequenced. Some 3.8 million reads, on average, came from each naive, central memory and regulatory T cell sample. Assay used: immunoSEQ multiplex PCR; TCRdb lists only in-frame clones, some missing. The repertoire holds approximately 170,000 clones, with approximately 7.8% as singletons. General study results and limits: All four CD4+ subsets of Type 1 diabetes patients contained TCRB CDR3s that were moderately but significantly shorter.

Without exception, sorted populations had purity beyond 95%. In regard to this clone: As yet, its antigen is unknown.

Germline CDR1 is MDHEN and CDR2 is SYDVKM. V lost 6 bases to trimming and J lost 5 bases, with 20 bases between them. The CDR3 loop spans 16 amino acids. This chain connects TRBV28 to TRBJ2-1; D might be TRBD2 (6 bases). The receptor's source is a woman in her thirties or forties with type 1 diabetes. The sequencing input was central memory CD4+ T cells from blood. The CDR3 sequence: CASRPGTPRAHNEQFF. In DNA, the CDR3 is TGTGCCAGCAGACCGGGGACTCCCAGGGCCCACAATGAGCAGTTCTTC.